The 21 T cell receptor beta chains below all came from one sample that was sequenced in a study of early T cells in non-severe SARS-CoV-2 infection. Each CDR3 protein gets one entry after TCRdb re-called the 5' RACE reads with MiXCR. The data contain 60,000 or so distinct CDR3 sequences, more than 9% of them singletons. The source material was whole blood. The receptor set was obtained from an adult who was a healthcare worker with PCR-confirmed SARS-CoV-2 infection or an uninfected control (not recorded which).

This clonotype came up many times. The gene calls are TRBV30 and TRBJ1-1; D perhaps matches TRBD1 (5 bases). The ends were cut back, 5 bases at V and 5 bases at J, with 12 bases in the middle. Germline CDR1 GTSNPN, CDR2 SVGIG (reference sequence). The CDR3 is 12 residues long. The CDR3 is CAWSAGSTEAFF. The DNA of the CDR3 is TGTGCCTGGTCGGCAGGGTCGACTGAAGCTTTCTTT.

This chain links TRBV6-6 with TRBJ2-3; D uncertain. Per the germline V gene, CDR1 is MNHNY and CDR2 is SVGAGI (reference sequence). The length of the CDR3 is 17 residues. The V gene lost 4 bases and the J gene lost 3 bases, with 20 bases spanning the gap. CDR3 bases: TGTGCCAGCAGTTCCCAAACAGAAGATCAGCCTACAGATACGCAGTATTTT. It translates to CASSSQTEDQPTDTQYF.

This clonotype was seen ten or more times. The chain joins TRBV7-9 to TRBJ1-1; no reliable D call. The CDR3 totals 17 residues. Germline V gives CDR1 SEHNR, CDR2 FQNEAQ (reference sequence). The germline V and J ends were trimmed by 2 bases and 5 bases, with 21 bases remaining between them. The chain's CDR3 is CASSLTFRMGQETEAFF. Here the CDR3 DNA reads TGTGCCAGCAGCTTAACCTTTAGAATGGGTCAGGAGACTGAAGCTTTCTTT.

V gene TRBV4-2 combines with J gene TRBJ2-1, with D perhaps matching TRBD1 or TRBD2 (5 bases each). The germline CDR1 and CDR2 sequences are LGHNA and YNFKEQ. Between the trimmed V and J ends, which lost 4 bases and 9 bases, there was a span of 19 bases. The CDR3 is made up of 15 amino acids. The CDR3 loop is CASSPHLRDRAEQFF. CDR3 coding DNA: TGTGCCAGCAGCCCCCATCTGAGGGACCGGGCTGAGCAGTTCTTC.

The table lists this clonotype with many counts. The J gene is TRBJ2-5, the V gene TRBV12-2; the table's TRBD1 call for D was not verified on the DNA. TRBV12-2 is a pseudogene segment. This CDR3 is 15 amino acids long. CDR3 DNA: TGTGCAAGTCGCTTAGGCGGGGGCGGCCGGGAGACCCAGTACTTC. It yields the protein CASRLGGGGRETQYF.

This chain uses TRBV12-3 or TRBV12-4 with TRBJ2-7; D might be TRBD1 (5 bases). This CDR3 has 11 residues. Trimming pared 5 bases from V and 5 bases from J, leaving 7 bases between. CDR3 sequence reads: CASSARDEQYF. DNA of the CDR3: TGTGCCAGCAGTGCCAGGGACGAGCAGTACTTC.

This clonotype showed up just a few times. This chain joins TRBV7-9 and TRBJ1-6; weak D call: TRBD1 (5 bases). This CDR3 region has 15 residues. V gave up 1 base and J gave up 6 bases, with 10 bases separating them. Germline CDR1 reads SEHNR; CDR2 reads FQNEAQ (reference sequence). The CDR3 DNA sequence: TGTGCCAGCAGCTTAGTTAGGGGCGGTAATTCACCCCTCCACTTT. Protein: CASSLVRGGNSPLHF. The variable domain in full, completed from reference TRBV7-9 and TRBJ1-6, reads DTGVSQNPRHKITKRGQNVTFRCDPISEHNRLYWYRQTLGQGPEFLTYFQNEAQLEKSRLLSDRFSAERPKGSFSTLEIQRTEQGDSAMYLCASSLVRGGNSPLHFGNGTRLTVT.

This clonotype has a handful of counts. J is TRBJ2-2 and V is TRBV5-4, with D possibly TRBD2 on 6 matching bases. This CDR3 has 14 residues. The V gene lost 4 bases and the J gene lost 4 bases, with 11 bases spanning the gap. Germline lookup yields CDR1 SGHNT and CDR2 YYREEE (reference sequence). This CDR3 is CASSGGLLTGELFF. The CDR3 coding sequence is TGTGCCAGCAGCGGGGGACTGCTCACCGGGGAGCTGTTTTTT.

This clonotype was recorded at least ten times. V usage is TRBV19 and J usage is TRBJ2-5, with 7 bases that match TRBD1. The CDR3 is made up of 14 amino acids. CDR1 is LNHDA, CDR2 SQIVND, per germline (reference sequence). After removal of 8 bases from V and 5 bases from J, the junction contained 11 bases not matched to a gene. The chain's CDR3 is CASGSRGRLETQYF. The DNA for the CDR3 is TGTGCCAGTGGTTCCAGGGGGAGATTGGAGACCCAGTACTTC.

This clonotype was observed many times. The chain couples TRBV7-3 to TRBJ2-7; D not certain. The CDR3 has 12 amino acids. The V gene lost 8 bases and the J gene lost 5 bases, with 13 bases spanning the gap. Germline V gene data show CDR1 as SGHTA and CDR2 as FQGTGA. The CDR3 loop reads CASFSGWDEQYF. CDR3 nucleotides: TGTGCCAGCTTCTCCGGGTGGGACGAGCAGTACTTC.

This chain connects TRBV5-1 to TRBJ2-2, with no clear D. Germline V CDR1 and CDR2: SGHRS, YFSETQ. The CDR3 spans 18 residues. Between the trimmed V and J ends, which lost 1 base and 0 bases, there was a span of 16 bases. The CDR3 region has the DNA TGCGCCAGCAGCTTGTTTGTCACCTTCCTACCGAACACCGGGGAGCTGTTTTTT. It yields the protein CASSLFVTFLPNTGELFF.

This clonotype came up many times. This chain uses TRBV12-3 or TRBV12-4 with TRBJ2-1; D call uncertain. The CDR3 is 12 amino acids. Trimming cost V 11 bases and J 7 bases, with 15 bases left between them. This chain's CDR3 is CAAARAGNEQFF. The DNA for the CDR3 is TGTGCCGCCGCCCGCGCCGGGAATGAGCAGTTCTTC.

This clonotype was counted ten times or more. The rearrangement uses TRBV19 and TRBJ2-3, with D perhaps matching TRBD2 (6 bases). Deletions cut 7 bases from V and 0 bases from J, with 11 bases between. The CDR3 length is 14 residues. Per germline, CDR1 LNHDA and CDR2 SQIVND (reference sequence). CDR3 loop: CASIPRGSTDTQYF. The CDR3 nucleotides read TGTGCCAGTATTCCGCGGGGTAGCACAGATACGCAGTATTTT.

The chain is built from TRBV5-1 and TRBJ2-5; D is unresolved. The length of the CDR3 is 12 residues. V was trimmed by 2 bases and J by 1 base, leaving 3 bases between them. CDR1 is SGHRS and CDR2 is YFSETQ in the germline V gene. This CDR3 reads CASSFRQETQYF. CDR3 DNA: TGCGCCAGCAGCTTCCGCCAAGAGACCCAGTACTTC.

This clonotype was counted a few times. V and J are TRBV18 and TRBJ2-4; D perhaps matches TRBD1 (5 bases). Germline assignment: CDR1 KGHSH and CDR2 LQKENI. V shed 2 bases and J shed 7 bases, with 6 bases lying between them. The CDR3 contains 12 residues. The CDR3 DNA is TGTGCCAGCTCACCAGACAGCAACATTCAGTACTTC. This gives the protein CASSPDSNIQYF.

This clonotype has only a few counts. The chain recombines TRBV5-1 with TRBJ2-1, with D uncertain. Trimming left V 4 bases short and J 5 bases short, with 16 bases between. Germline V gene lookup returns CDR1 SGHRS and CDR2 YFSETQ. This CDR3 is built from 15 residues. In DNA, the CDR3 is TGCGCCAGCAGCCCGGTTCGCGGAATCAACAATGAGCAGTTCTTC. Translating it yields CASSPVRGINNEQFF. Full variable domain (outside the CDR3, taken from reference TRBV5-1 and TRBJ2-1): KAGVTQTPRYLIKTRGQQVTLSCSPISGHRSVSWYQQTPGQGLQFLFEYFSETQRNKGNFPGRFSGRQFSNSRSEMNVSTLELGDSALYLCASSPVRGINNEQFFGPGTRLTVL.

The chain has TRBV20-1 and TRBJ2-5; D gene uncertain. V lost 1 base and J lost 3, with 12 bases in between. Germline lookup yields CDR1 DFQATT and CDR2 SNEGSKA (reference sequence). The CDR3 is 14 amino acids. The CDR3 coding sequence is TGCAGTGCTAGAGTTGGGAACAACAAAGAGACCCAGTACTTC. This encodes CSARVGNNKETQYF.

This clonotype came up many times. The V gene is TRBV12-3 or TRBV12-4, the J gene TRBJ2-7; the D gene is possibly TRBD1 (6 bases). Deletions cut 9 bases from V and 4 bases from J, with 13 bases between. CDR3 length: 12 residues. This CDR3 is CASGTNRYEQYF. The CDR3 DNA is TGTGCCAGTGGGACAAATCGGTACGAGCAGTACTTC.

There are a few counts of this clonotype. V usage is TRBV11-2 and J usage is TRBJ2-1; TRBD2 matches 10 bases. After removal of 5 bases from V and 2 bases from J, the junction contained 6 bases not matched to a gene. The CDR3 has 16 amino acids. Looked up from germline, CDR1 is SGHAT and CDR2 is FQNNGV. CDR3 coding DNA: TGTGCCAGCAGCATGATAGCGGGGGGACCCTACAATGAGCAGTTCTTC. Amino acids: CASSMIAGGPYNEQFF. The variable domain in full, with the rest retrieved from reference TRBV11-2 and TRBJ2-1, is EAGVAQSPRYKIIEKRQSVAFWCNPISGHATLYWYQQILGQGPKLLIQFQNNGVVDDSQLPKDRFSAERLKGVDSTLKIQPAKLEDSAVYLCASSMIAGGPYNEQFFGPGTRLTVL.

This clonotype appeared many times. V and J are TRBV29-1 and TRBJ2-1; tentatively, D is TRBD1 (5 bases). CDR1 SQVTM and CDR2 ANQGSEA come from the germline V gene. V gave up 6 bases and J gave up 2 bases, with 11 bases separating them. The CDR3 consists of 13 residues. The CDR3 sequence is CSVDQGTYNEQFF. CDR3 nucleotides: TGCAGCGTAGATCAGGGAACCTACAATGAGCAGTTCTTC.

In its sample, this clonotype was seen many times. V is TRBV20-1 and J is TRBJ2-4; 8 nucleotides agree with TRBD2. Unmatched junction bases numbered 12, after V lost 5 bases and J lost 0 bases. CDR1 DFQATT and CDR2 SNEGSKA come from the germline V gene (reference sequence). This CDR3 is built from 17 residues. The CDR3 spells CSAPFWIAGLAKNIQYF. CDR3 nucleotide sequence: TGCAGTGCTCCCTTCTGGATAGCGGGATTAGCCAAAAACATTCAGTACTTC.